One and the same sample provided the 28 T cell receptor beta chains below, sequenced in a study of long-term antiretroviral therapy in people with HIV (dated by TCRdb to the early 2020s). The immunoSEQ hsTCRB v3.0 assay was used at survey level resolution to sequence the TRB variable region. TCRdb mirrors the immuneACCESS table, restricted to in-frame sequences. Some clones are absent from its copies; in checked studies, under half trace to an unresolved V gene, and the reason for the others is unknown. The sample table shows 34,000 or so clones, and more than 75% are seen once. The ten largest clones represent 4.8% of the sample. The source was unsorted PBMCs, collected roughly 2.8 years before starting antiretroviral therapy. These receptors were collected from a woman between 25 and 40 years old with HIV.

The rearrangement joins TRBV13 to TRBJ2-1; no firm D call. Trimming removed 5 bases from V and 6 bases from J, with 17 bases in between. CDR3 length equals 15 residues. Germline CDR1 is PRHDT and CDR2 is FYEKMQ (reference sequence). CDR3 nucleotides: TGTGCCAGCAGCCTTTTAGGGATTACTCTCAATGAGCAGTTCTTC. Its protein product is CASSLLGITLNEQFF. Together with reference TRBV13 and TRBJ2-1, the CDR3 gives the full variable domain: AAGVIQSPRHLIKEKRETATLKCYPIPRHDTVYWYQQGPGQDPQFLISFYEKMQSDKGSIPDRFSAQQFSDYHSELNMSSLELGDSALYFCASSLLGITLNEQFFGPGTRLTVL.

The CDR3 loop is CASSPYNPGELFF. DNA for the CDR3: TGCGCCAGCAGCCCATATAATCCCGGGGAGCTGTTTTTT. J is TRBJ2-2 and V is TRBV4-1; no reliable D call. In germline, CDR1 is MGHRA, CDR2 YSYEKL. V dropped 4 bases and J dropped 6 bases, with 9 bases sitting between them. The CDR3 runs to 13 residues.

The chain uses TRBV29-1 and TRBJ2-2; maybe TRBD2 (6 bases). Between the trimmed V and J ends, which lost 7 bases and 0 bases, there was a span of 9 bases. This CDR3 has 13 residues. Germline assignment: CDR1 SQVTM and CDR2 ANQGSEA. The CDR3 nucleotides read TGCAGCGCCCCGGGGGCGAACACCGGGGAGCTGTTTTTT. It encodes CSAPGANTGELFF.

The genes are TRBV18 and TRBJ1-1; D unresolved. Deletions cut 6 bases from V and 0 bases from J, with 11 bases between. Germline V gene data show CDR1 as KGHSH and CDR2 as LQKENI. This CDR3 region has 14 residues. CDR3 DNA sequence: TGTGCCAGCTCGCGAGAAGGAATGAACACTGAAGCTTTCTTT. Translation gives CASSREGMNTEAFF. The variable domain in full, with the rest retrieved from reference TRBV18 and TRBJ1-1, is NAGVMQNPRHLVRRRGQEARLRCSPMKGHSHVYWYRQLPEEGLKFMVYLQKENIIDESGMPKERFSAEFPKEGPSILRIQQVVRGDSAAYFCASSREGMNTEAFFGQGTRLTVV.

Here the CDR3 reads CASSQQGVSAEAFF. CDR3 DNA sequence: TGTGCCAGTAGTCAACAGGGGGTAAGCGCTGAAGCTTTCTTT. The chain is built from TRBV19 and TRBJ1-1, with 8 bases lining up with TRBD1. In germline, CDR1 is LNHDA, CDR2 SQIVND (reference sequence). This CDR3 is 14 amino acids long. V dropped 5 bases and J dropped 6; count of bases not matched to a gene: 8.

The chain links TRBV19 to TRBJ2-5; no reliable D call. This CDR3 is 12 amino acids long. The germline V gene has CDR1 LNHDA and CDR2 SQIVND (reference sequence). Trimming shortened V by 5 bases and J by 4 bases, and 8 bases separated the two germline ends. The CDR3 bases are TGTGCCAGTAGTGCCCTAGGAGAGACCCAGTACTTC. This gives the protein CASSALGETQYF. The full variable domain, rest sourced from reference TRBV19 and TRBJ2-5, is DGGITQSPKYLFRKEGQNVTLSCEQNLNHDAMYWYRQDPGQGLRLIYYSQIVNDFQKGDIAEGYSVSREKKESFPLTVTSAQKNPTAFYLCASSALGETQYFGPGTRLLVL.

The genes are TRBV18 and TRBJ2-1; 7 bases map to TRBD1. CDR1 is KGHSH and CDR2 is LQKENI in the germline V gene. This CDR3 is 18 amino acids long. J lost 0 bases, V lost 3 bases, and 11 bases had no gene match. DNA of the CDR3: TGTGCCAGCTCACCGATATCAGGACAGGTTTCCTCCTACAATGAGCAGTTCTTC. It translates to CASSPISGQVSSYNEQFF.

The CDR3 protein is CASSARTSGGRYQETQYF. In DNA, the CDR3 is TGTGCCAGCAGCGCGCGGACTAGCGGGGGGCGGTACCAAGAGACCCAGTACTTC. V is TRBV9 and J is TRBJ2-5, with 14 bases fitting TRBD2. Germline V CDR1 and CDR2: SGDLS, YYNGEE. Trimming at V came to 3 bases and at J to 0 bases, leaving 7 bases not matched to a gene. This CDR3 has 18 residues.

This clone has just one count. This rearrangement joins TRBV6-1 to TRBJ2-2; D is perhaps TRBD1 or TRBD2 (6 bases each). The germline V and J ends were trimmed by 4 bases and 5 bases, with 14 bases remaining between them. This CDR3 comprises 15 residues. CDR1 and CDR2 from the germline V gene are MNHNS and SASEGT. This CDR3 is CASSVLKGGTGELFF. The CDR3 nucleotides are TGTGCCAGCAGTGTACTTAAGGGGGGAACCGGGGAGCTGTTTTTT.

Only one count was recorded for this clone. This sequence joins TRBV6-1 and TRBJ1-2; D is possibly TRBD1 (5 bases). CDR3 size: 12 residues. V lost 6 bases and J 8 bases, leaving 13 bases between the germline ends. Germline V gives CDR1 MNHNS, CDR2 SASEGT. The CDR3 region is CASSPGRYGYTF. DNA for the CDR3: TGTGCCAGCAGCCCGGGACGGTACGGCTACACCTTC.

The V gene is TRBV14, the J gene TRBJ2-1; D remains unclear. The CDR3 contains 13 residues. The V end was cut by 1 base, the J end by 4 bases, with 5 bases between. The germline V gene encodes CDR1 SGHDN and CDR2 FVKESK. For the CDR3, the DNA is TGTGCCAGCAGCCAAGGGAGATACAATGAGCAGTTCTTC. Its protein product is CASSQGRYNEQFF.

The V call is TRBV5-5, the J call TRBJ1-3; 9 nucleotides match TRBD1. J was trimmed by 1 base and V by 5 bases; bases with no gene match: 7. Looked up from germline, CDR1 is SGHKS and CDR2 is YYEKEE (reference sequence). The CDR3 consists of 16 residues. CDR3 protein: CASRPRQGESGNTIYF. The DNA of the CDR3 is TGTGCCAGCAGACCTCGACAGGGGGAGTCTGGAAACACCATATATTTT.

This clone was picked up a small number of times. The V call is TRBV9, the J call TRBJ2-1; TRBD2 aligns across 10 bases. J lost 5 bases, V lost 0 bases, and 2 bases had no gene match. The CDR3 totals 15 residues. CDR1 is SGDLS and CDR2 is YYNGEE in the germline V gene. The CDR3 bases are TGTGCCAGCAGCGTAGCTAGCGGGGGCCACAATGAGCAGTTCTTC. Protein sequence: CASSVASGGHNEQFF. The full variable domain, with the rest looked up from reference TRBV9 and TRBJ2-1, is DSGVTQTPKHLITATGQRVTLRCSPRSGDLSVYWYQQSLDQGLQFLIQYYNGEERAKGNILERFSAQQFPDLHSELNLSSLELGDSALYFCASSVASGGHNEQFFGPGTRLTVL.

This rearrangement joins TRBV14 to TRBJ2-3, with 9 bases lining up with TRBD2. CDR1 is SGHDN, CDR2 FVKESK, per germline. After removal of 0 bases from V and 2 bases from J, the junction contained 6 bases not matched to a gene. The CDR3 loop spans 17 amino acids. CDR3 nucleotides: TGTGCCAGCAGCCAAGATTGGGCTAGCGGGAACACAGATACGCAGTATTTT. Translating gives CASSQDWASGNTDTQYF.

The V gene is TRBV2, the J gene TRBJ1-4; 8 bases map to TRBD1. CDR1 and CDR2 from the germline V gene are SNHLY and FYNNEI. V gave up 6 bases and J gave up 0 bases; unmatched junction bases: 12. The length of the CDR3 is 18 residues. The DNA for the CDR3 is TGTGCCAGCAGCCACTGGACAGGGAGGGGGCCAACTAATGAAAAACTGTTTTTT. Amino acid sequence: CASSHWTGRGPTNEKLFF.

J is TRBJ2-1 and V is TRBV4-1, with TRBD2 matching over 8 bases. The CDR3 length is 16 residues. Germline V gene data show CDR1 as MGHRA and CDR2 as YSYEKL. J was trimmed by 4 bases and V by 1 base; bases with no gene match: 6. In DNA, the CDR3 is TGCGCCAGCAGCCAAGCCTTGGCGGGGGGTTACAATGAGCAGTTCTTC. Amino acid sequence: CASSQALAGGYNEQFF.

The chain joins TRBV7-9 to TRBJ2-1; no clear D. CDR1 is SEHNR, CDR2 FQNEAQ, per germline (reference sequence). V was cut by 5 bases and J by 5 bases, with 13 bases left in between. CDR3 size: 14 residues. The CDR3, as DNA: TGTGCCAGCAGCAGCGATCTTGGGGACAATGAGCAGTTCTTC. It encodes CASSSDLGDNEQFF.

This chain uses TRBV13 with TRBJ2-1; D call uncertain. V was pared by 5 bases and J by 0 bases, with 11 bases between. Germline-derived CDR1 and CDR2 are PRHDT and FYEKMQ (reference sequence). CDR3 size: 15 residues. CDR3 bases: TGTGCCAGCAGCACCGACTTCAGCTCCTACAATGAGCAGTTCTTC. This encodes CASSTDFSSYNEQFF.

In its sample, this clone was seen once. J is TRBJ1-2 and V is TRBV5-1; tentative D call: TRBD1 (5 bases). Germline V CDR1 and CDR2: SGHRS, YFSETQ. CDR3 size: 16 residues. Deletions cut 0 bases from V and 4 bases from J, with 16 bases between. The CDR3 region is CASSLGLTSGGYGYTF. The CDR3 nucleotides are TGCGCCAGCAGCTTGGGCCTAACGAGTGGGGGCTATGGCTACACCTTC. Filled out from reference TRBV5-1 and TRBJ1-2, the complete variable domain reads KAGVTQTPRYLIKTRGQQVTLSCSPISGHRSVSWYQQTPGQGLQFLFEYFSETQRNKGNFPGRFSGRQFSNSRSEMNVSTLELGDSALYLCASSLGLTSGGYGYTFGSGTRLTVV.

V and J are TRBV5-8 and TRBJ1-2, with 10 nucleotides matching TRBD1. Trimming removed 5 bases from V and 4 bases from J; junction bases left unmatched: 5. Per germline, CDR1 SGHTS and CDR2 YDEGEE. This CDR3 contains 14 residues. The CDR3 reads CASRWTGGIYGYTF. DNA for the CDR3: TGTGCCAGCAGATGGACAGGGGGGATCTATGGCTACACCTTC.

The chain links TRBV28 to TRBJ2-4, with a possible D match to TRBD1 (6 bases). Germline V gene data show CDR1 as MDHEN and CDR2 as SYDVKM. The length of the CDR3 is 16 residues. Trimming cost V 5 bases and J 0 bases, with 14 bases left between them. CDR3 bases: TGTGCCAGCAGTCTCGGACAGAGTCTAGCCAAAAACATTCAGTACTTC. This codes for CASSLGQSLAKNIQYF.

The genes are TRBV9 and TRBJ2-2; 9 nucleotides match TRBD1. This CDR3 has 14 residues. CDR1 SGDLS and CDR2 YYNGEE come from the germline V gene. J lost 7 bases, V lost 3 bases, and 4 bases had no gene match. The CDR3 here is CASSGTGGSGELFF. The CDR3 region has the DNA TGTGCCAGCAGCGGAACAGGGGGCAGCGGGGAGCTGTTTTTT.

The chain joins TRBV30 to TRBJ1-3; tentative D call: TRBD1 (5 bases). CDR3 length: 14 residues. V was trimmed by 0 bases and J by 2 bases, leaving 8 bases between them. The germline V gene has CDR1 GTSNPN and CDR2 SVGIG (reference sequence). DNA of the CDR3: TGTGCCTGGAGTGTAGGAGGGGCTGGAAACACCATATATTTT. It codes for CAWSVGGAGNTIYF.

V is TRBV28 and J is TRBJ1-5; D is ambiguous. The CDR3 is 12 residues long. Trimming cost V 5 bases and J 9 bases, with 11 bases left between them. Per the germline V gene, CDR1 is MDHEN and CDR2 is SYDVKM. DNA for the CDR3: TGTGCCAGCAGTCCCCCCGATCGGCCCCAGCATTTT. This sequence encodes CASSPPDRPQHF.

To note about this clone: This sample includes further DNA sequences coding for the same CDR3. The rearrangement joins TRBV6-1 to TRBJ2-1; a possible D gene is TRBD2 (6 bases). The length of the CDR3 is 15 residues. V was trimmed by 0 bases and J by 0 bases, leaving 6 bases between them. Germline V gives CDR1 MNHNS, CDR2 SASEGT. Here the CDR3 DNA reads TGTGCCAGCAGTGAAGCGGGGGGCTCCTACAATGAGCAGTTCTTC. Protein: CASSEAGGSYNEQFF.

The rearrangement joins TRBV9 to TRBJ1-2; D possibly corresponds to TRBD1 (6 bases). Germline-derived CDR1 and CDR2 are SGDLS and YYNGEE. The CDR3 runs 15 residues. Trimming removed 0 bases from V and 4 bases from J, with 13 bases in between. In DNA form, the CDR3 reads TGTGCCAGCAGCGTAGCGGGAGGACAGACCTATGGCTACACCTTC. Protein product: CASSVAGGQTYGYTF.

This clone occurred once. V usage is TRBV27 and J usage is TRBJ1-4; TRBD1 matches at 8 bases. The germline gives CDR1 MNHEY, CDR2 SMNVEV (reference sequence). Trimming removed 6 bases from V and 8 bases from J; junction bases left unmatched: 8. There are 14 residues in the CDR3. As DNA, the CDR3 is TGTGCCAGCAGCTTGACAGGGGAGGGAGAAAAACTGTTTTTT. This encodes CASSLTGEGEKLFF.

This clone occurred a few times. This chain joins TRBV5-1 and TRBJ2-7, with D perhaps being TRBD1 or TRBD2 (5 bases each). The CDR3 consists of 13 residues. Germline CDR1 and CDR2: SGHRS and YFSETQ. Between the trimmed V and J ends, which lost 3 bases and 6 bases, there was a span of 13 bases. Here the CDR3 reads CASSSGRAGEQYV. Written as DNA, the CDR3 is TGCGCCAGCAGCTCCGGCAGGGCGGGCGAGCAGTACGTC.